This TCR beta chain emerged from a study of blood T cell repertoires in COVID-19. Study background: Researchers got acute and convalescent COVID-19 samples from the United States, Italy and Spain. T cells, B-cell-depleted T cells, or PBMCs provided the cDNA or gDNA that served as material.

The V segment lost 3 bases and the J segment 4 bases; nucleotides outside the gene matches: 6. The CDR3 spans 16 residues. Per the germline V gene, CDR1 is LGHDT and CDR2 is YNNKEL (reference sequence). In the original processing: Quantification of nucleated cells was approximated via reference gene primer amplification. Using immunoSEQ multiplex PCR, the repertoire was profiled, and TCRdb retains in-frame clones only, with some absent. V, J and clone size are those of that table, while D and trimming were read from the DNA. The repertoire holds some 500,000 clones, less than 90% seen once, with under 8.5% in the top ten. The Seattle site enrolled patients during active infection and followed them longitudinally.

This chain links TRBV3-1 (or the pseudogene TRBV3-2) with TRBJ2-3; the match to TRBD2 covers 11 bases. What was sequenced was peripheral blood. The source of this sequence is a woman between 50 and 59 years old with COVID-19, enrolled during active disease. In DNA, the CDR3 is TGTGCCAGCAGCCAGGTAGCGGGGGGGCTTTCAGATACGCAGTATTTT. Its protein is CASSQVAGGLSDTQYF.